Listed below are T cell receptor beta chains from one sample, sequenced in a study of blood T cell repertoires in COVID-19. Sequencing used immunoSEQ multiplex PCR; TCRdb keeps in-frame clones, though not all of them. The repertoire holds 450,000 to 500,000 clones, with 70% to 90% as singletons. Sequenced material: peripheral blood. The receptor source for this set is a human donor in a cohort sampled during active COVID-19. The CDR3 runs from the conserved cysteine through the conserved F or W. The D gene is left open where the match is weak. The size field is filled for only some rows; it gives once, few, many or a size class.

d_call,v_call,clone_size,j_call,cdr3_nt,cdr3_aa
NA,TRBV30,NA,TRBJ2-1,TGTGCCTGGACCCAAGGGGCCTACAATGAGCAGTTCTTC,CAWTQGAYNEQFF
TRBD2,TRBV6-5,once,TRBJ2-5,TGTGCCAGCAGTTTACACGGGAGGGAGACCCAGTACTTC,CASSLHGRETQYF
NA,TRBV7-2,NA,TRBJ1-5,TGTGCCAGCAGCTTAGGATGGAGAGGTCAGCCCCAGCATTTT,CASSLGWRGQPQHF
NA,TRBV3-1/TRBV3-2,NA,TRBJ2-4,TGTGCCAGCAGCCAGGCTCCGGGACTAGCCAAAAACATTCAGTACTTC,CASSQAPGLAKNIQYF
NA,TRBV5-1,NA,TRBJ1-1,TGCGCCAGCGACCCCTTAGGGGGGGGAAACACTGAAGCTTTCTTT,CASDPLGGGNTEAFF
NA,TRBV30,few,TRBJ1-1,TGTGCCTGGAGTCCCGAATGGCCAACTGAAGCTTTCTTT,CAWSPEWPTEAFF
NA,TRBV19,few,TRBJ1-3,TGTGCCAGTAGTACAACAGGGATCGTAGACACCATATATTTT,CASSTTGIVDTIYF
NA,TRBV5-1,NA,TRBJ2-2,TGCGCCAGCAGCTTGGCCGGGAGAAACACCGGGGAGCTGTTTTTT,CASSLAGRNTGELFF
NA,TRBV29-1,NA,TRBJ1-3,TGCAGCGGCCGAACAACTGGAAACACCATATATTTT,CSGRTTGNTIYF
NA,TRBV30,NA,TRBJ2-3,TGTGCCTGGAGTTCGCGTATGGCGGGAGTCTGGGCCGTTGGGACAAGCCACACAGATACGCAGTATTTT,CAWSSRMAGVWAVGTSHTDTQYF
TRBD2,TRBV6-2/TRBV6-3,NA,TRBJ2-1,TGTGCCAGCAGTTACGGGGGACTAGCGGGAGTTATGAATGAGCAGTTCTTC,CASSYGGLAGVMNEQFF
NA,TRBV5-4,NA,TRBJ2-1,TGTGCCAGCAGCCTGGAGGGGGCCCTTTACAATGAGCAGTTCTTC,CASSLEGALYNEQFF
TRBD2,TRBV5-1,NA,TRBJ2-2,TGCGCCAGCAGCTTGGTTCCGGGAGGGGACACCGGGGAGCTGTTTTTT,CASSLVPGGDTGELFF
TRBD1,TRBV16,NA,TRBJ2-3,TGTGCCAGCTGGAAAGGGACAGGGAAAACAGATACGCAGTATTTT,CASWKGTGKTDTQYF
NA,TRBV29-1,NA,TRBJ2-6,TGCAGCGCCCAGGGAACTGGGGCCAACGTCCTGGCTTTC,CSAQGTGANVLAF
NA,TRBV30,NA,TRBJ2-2,TGTGCCTGGGGGAACCAGGCCGGGGAGCTGTTTTTT,CAWGNQAGELFF
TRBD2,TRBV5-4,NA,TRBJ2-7,TGTGCCAGCAGCCCCCTTGTGACTAGCGGTTCCTACGAGCAGTACTTC,CASSPLVTSGSYEQYF
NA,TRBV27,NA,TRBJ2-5,TGTGCCAGCAGCGACTTGAGAGGGACCCAGTACTTC,CASSDLRGTQYF